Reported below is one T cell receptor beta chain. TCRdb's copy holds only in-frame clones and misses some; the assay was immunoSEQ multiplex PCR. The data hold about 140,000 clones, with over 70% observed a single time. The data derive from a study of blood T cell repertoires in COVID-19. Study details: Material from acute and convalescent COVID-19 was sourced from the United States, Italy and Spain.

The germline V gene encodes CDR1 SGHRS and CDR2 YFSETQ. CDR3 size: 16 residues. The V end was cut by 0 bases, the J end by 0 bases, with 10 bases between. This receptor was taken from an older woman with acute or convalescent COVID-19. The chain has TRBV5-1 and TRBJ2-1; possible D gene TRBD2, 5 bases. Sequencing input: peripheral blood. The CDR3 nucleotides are TGCGCCAGCAGCTTGGGTGTGGGGAGCTCCTACAATGAGCAGTTCTTC. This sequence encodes CASSLGVGSSYNEQFF.